This T cell receptor beta chain comes out of a study of blood T cells in healthy people across ages. For the second PCR, which ran for about 7 to 11 cycles, a sample-barcoded 5' primer and a J-beta primer mix were used. Researchers report that a template-switch adaptor with 12 random nucleotides tagged each cDNA molecule. MiXCR was run by TCRdb on the 5' RACE reads, yielding one entry per CDR3 protein. Here the sample spans roughly 1,500,000 distinct CDR3 sequences, roughly 30% being singletons. This clonotype was recorded a few times. Its antigen is currently unknown. Study-wide points: Unsorted PBMCs ruled out conclusive naive versus antigen-experienced comparison.

The CDR3 spans 13 residues. CDR1 and CDR2 (germline): SGHNT, YYREEE (reference sequence). The V end lost 2 bases, the J end lost 2 bases, and 6 bases lay between the germline ends. The receptor was derived from a woman under 40 in good health. The sequenced sample consisted of blood. The chain carries TRBV5-4 and TRBJ2-3; D gene unclear. The CDR3 bases are TGTGCCAGCAGCTTTCAGTACACAGATACGCAGTATTTT. Translation: CASSFQYTDTQYF.